The 10 T cell receptor beta chains below come from one sample, sequenced in a study of OX40 agonist ivuxolimab in advanced cancers. Method: immunoSEQ multiplex PCR; TCRdb's copy keeps in-frame clones and lacks some. There are about 84,000 clones in the sample; approximately 88% occur only once, and about 2.7% lies in the top ten. Source: CD4+ or CD8+ T cells sorted from blood, taken in a trial of the OX40 agonist ivuxolimab. These receptors were obtained from an adult with an advanced solid tumor such as melanoma, head and neck, liver or kidney cancer.

V gene TRBV9 combines with J gene TRBJ2-5, with a tentative D call TRBD1 (6 bases). From germline, CDR1 is SGDLS and CDR2 YYNGEE. The CDR3 extends over 13 amino acids. V was pared by 1 base and J by 11 bases, with 15 bases between. In DNA, the CDR3 is TGTGCCAGCAGCGTATGGAGCTCAGGGGAGCAGTACTTC. The encoded protein is CASSVWSSGEQYF.

V is TRBV30 and J is TRBJ2-7; a weak D match, TRBD2 (5 bases). Germline lookup yields CDR1 GTSNPN and CDR2 SVGIG (reference sequence). This CDR3 comprises 13 residues. V lost 6 bases and J lost 7, with 19 bases in between. The CDR3 bases are TGTGCCTGTCCCATCGATAGGTCGGGGGAGCAGTACTTC. It is translated as CACPIDRSGEQYF. Combining the CDR3 with reference TRBV30 and TRBJ2-7 gives the whole variable domain SQTIHQWPATLVQPVGSPLSLECTVEGTSNPNLYWYRQAAGRGLQLLFYSVGIGQISSEVPQNLSASRPQDRQFILSSKKLLLSDSGFYLCACPIDRSGEQYFGPGTRLTVT.

The V and J genes are TRBV19 and TRBJ2-7, with a weak D call TRBD2 (6 bases). V was pared by 1 base and J by 0 bases, with 10 bases between. CDR3 size: 15 residues. Looked up from germline, CDR1 is LNHDA and CDR2 is SQIVND (reference sequence). This CDR3 is CASSIVGGDSYEQYF. The CDR3 DNA sequence: TGTGCCAGTAGTATAGTCGGAGGGGACTCCTACGAGCAGTACTTC.

The chain links TRBV12-5 to TRBJ1-5; weak D call: TRBD1 (5 bases). The CDR3 extends over 15 amino acids. The germline V and J ends were trimmed by 3 bases and 6 bases, with 15 bases remaining between them. Germline assignment: CDR1 LGHNT and CDR2 FRNRAP. Here the CDR3 DNA reads TGTGCTAGTGGTTTCGACACGGGGGGAACTCAGCCCCAGCATTTT. Translation: CASGFDTGGTQPQHF.

The chain carries TRBV5-1 and TRBJ1-4; the D gene is possibly TRBD1 (5 bases). V was pared by 5 bases and J by 6 bases, with 20 bases between. From germline, CDR1 is SGHRS and CDR2 YFSETQ. This CDR3 spans 16 amino acids. CDR3 region: CASRPGRSTPDEKLFF. The CDR3 nucleotides are TGCGCCAGCAGACCGGGACGGTCGACCCCTGATGAAAAACTGTTTTTT.

This clone has a single count. This sequence joins TRBV4-1 and TRBJ2-3; 8 nucleotides line up with TRBD2. The CDR3 totals 14 residues. V gave up 5 bases and J gave up 8 bases; unmatched junction bases: 9. CDR1 MGHRA and CDR2 YSYEKL come from the germline V gene. As DNA, the CDR3 is TGCGCCAGCAGCTCATCCGGGACTAGTGGTACGCAGTATTTT. Translated: CASSSSGTSGTQYF.

V is TRBV5-6 and J is TRBJ2-5; TRBD2 matches 13 bases. The CDR3 runs 17 residues. CDR1 SGHDT and CDR2 YYEEEE come from the germline V gene. V trimming: 0 bases; J trimming: 6 bases; junction bases outside the gene matches: 8. The CDR3 nucleotides read TGTGCCAGCAGCTTGGGACTAGCGGGGGGCCGTGGGAAGACCCAGTACTTC. Translation gives CASSLGLAGGRGKTQYF.

CDR3 in DNA: TGTGCCAGCCGGGGGGAGGGAGGTCACTACGAGCAGTACTTC. It codes for CASRGEGGHYEQYF. V and J are TRBV6-5 and TRBJ2-7; 7 positions agree with TRBD2. Unmatched junction bases numbered 10, after V lost 8 bases and J lost 3 bases. Germline assignment: CDR1 MNHEY and CDR2 SVGAGI. This CDR3 has 14 residues.

This chain's CDR3 is CAIMQGANTEAFF. The CDR3 bases are TGTGCCATCATGCAGGGAGCGAACACTGAAGCTTTCTTT. The chain uses TRBV10-3 and TRBJ1-1; weak D call: TRBD1 (5 bases). This CDR3 is built from 13 residues. Per the germline V gene, CDR1 is ENHRY and CDR2 is SYGVKD. Trimming removed 7 bases from V and 1 base from J, with 10 bases in between.

The rearrangement links TRBV6-5 to TRBJ1-5; TRBD1 is a possible D gene (6 bases). The CDR3 covers 13 residues. The germline gives CDR1 MNHEY, CDR2 SVGAGI. V lost 5 bases, J lost 2 bases, and 7 bases lay in between. CDR3 amino acids: CASSRQGNQPQHF. The CDR3 DNA reads TGTGCCAGCAGTCGACAGGGCAATCAGCCCCAGCATTTT.